This T cell receptor beta chain was captured by sequencing in a study of T-cell memory formation after mild COVID-19. About the study: Among the donors, TCR clusters were largely specific to each donor. The study's findings and limits: Contracting CD8+ clones were enriched in EMRA, CD4+ mainly in CM and EM. SARS-CoV-2 specificity was not confirmed for second-wave clones peaking on day 37.

A word on this clonotype: The target antigen is unknown.

Germline values: CDR1 MNHEY, CDR2 SVGEGT. The CDR3 totals 15 residues. V dropped 6 bases and J dropped 6; count of bases not matched to a gene: 11. From the 5' RACE reads, TCRdb called clonotypes with MiXCR, one entry per CDR3 protein. The profile shows 550,000 to 700,000 distinct CDR3 sequences, roughly a sixth of them singletons. V is TRBV6-2 or TRBV6-3 and J is TRBJ2-7; 10 nucleotides agree with TRBD2. Specimen: PBMCs or a T cell subset sorted from them (not recorded which). This TCR was recovered from an adult woman who had mild COVID-19 (a few samples of this study predate the infection). Cell type and time point are not known. The CDR3 protein is CASSPETSGLAEQYF. The CDR3 DNA reads TGTGCCAGCAGCCCCGAGACTAGCGGGCTCGCCGAGCAGTACTTC.